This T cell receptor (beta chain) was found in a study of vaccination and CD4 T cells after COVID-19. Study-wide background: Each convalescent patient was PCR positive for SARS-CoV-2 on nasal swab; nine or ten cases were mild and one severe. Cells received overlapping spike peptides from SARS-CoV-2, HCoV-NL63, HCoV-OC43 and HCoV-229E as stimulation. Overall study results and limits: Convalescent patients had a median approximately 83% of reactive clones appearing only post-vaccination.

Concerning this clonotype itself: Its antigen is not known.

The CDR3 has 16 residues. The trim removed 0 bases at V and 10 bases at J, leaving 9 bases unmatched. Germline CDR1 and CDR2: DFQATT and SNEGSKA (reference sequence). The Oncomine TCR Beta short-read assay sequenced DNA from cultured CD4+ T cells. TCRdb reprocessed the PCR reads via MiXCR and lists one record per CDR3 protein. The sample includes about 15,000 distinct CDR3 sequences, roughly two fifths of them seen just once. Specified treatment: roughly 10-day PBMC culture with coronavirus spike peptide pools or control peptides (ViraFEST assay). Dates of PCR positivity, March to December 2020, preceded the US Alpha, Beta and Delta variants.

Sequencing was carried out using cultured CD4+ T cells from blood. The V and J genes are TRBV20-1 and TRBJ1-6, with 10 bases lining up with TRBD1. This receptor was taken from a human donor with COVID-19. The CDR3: CSARDRGGTGDSPLHF. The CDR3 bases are TGCAGTGCTAGAGATCGGGGAGGGACAGGGGACTCACCCCTCCACTTT.